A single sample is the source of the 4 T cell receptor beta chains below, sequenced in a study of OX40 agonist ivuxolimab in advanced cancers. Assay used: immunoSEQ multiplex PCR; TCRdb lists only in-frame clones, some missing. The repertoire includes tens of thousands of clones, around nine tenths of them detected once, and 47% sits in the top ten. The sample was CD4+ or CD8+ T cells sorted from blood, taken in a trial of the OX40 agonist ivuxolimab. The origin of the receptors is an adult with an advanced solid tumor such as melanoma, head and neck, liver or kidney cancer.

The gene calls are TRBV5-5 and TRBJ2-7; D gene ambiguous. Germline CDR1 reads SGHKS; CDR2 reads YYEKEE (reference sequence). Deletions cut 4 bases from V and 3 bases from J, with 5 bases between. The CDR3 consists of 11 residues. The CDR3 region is CASSNHYEQYF. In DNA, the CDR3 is TGTGCCAGCAGCAATCACTACGAGCAGTACTTC.

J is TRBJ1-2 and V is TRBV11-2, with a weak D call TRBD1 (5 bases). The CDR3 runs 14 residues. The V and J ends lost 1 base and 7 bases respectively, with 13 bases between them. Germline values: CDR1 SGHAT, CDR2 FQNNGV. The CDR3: CASSLGGWGGGYTF. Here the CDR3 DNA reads TGTGCCAGCAGCTTAGGGGGGTGGGGTGGTGGCTACACCTTC.

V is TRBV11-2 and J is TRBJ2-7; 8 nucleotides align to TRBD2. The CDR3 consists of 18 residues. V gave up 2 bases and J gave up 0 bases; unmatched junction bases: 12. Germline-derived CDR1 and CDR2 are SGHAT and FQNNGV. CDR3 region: CASSLITMGGGPSYEQYF. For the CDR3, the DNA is TGTGCCAGCAGCTTAATCACCATGGGCGGGGGGCCCTCCTACGAGCAGTACTTC.

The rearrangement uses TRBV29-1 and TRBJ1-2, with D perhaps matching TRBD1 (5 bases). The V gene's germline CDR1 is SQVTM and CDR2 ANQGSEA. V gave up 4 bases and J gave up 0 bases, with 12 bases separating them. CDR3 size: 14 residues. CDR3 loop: CSVGGRTTNYGYTF. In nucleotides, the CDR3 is TGCAGCGTTGGGGGCCGGACTACTAACTATGGCTACACCTTC.